A single sample gave rise to the 7 T cell receptor beta chains below, sequenced in a study of beta chain features in type 1 diabetes. Reverse transcribing all isolated RNA meant expressed TCRB transcripts were sequenced. Assay: immunoSEQ multiplex PCR; the TCRdb copy retains only in-frame clones and omits some. This table holds just over 150,000 clones, over 8.5% found once. The source material was central memory CD4+ T cells from blood. All receptors come from a man younger than 35 in good health.

The chain employs TRBV18 and TRBJ2-1; D is possibly TRBD1 (5 bases). Germline V gene lookup returns CDR1 KGHSH and CDR2 LQKENI. V lost 3 bases to trimming and J lost 7 bases, with 10 bases between them. This CDR3 comprises 13 residues. The CDR3 DNA is TGTGCCAGCTCACCGGGGCTTTGGAATGAGCAGTTCTTC. This codes for CASSPGLWNEQFF.

This clone was seen more than once but under ten times. This chain connects TRBV7-2 to TRBJ2-1; 8 nucleotides agree with TRBD1. The J segment lost 8 bases and the V segment lost 2 bases, leaving 11 bases of the junction unmatched. Germline V gene data show CDR1 as SGHTA and CDR2 as FQGNSA. The CDR3 sequence is 16 residues long. Written as DNA, the CDR3 is TGTGCCAGCAGCTTATGGGGACCGGGACAGGAGGATGAGCAGTTCTTC. This codes for CASSLWGPGQEDEQFF.

This clone came up a few times. The chain combines TRBV29-1 with TRBJ2-5, with a possible D match to TRBD1 (6 bases). The CDR3 is made up of 13 amino acids. Trimming took off 3 bases at V and 4 bases at J, with 12 bases between the two ends. Germline CDR1 SQVTM, CDR2 ANQGSEA. CDR3 bases: TGCAGCGTTGATGGGCAGGGGACAGAGACCCAGTACTTC. This codes for CSVDGQGTETQYF. Looking up the rest from reference TRBV29-1 and TRBJ2-5 gives the full variable domain: SAVISQKPSRDICQRGTSLTIQCQVDSQVTMMFWYRQQPGQSLTLIATANQGSEATYESGFVIDKFPISRPNLTFSTLTVSNMSPEDSSIYLCSVDGQGTETQYFGPGTRLLVL.

Many counts were recorded for this clone. The chain recombines TRBV5-4 with TRBJ2-3, with 8 bases aligning to TRBD1. The CDR3 sequence is 14 residues long. The germline gives CDR1 SGHNT, CDR2 YYREEE (reference sequence). J lost 5 bases, V lost 1 base, and 3 bases had no gene match. The DNA for the CDR3 is TGTGCCAGCAGCTTGAACAGGGGGAAAGATACGCAGTATTTT. Protein: CASSLNRGKDTQYF.

This clone was counted a few times. Other DNA variants within this sample encode the same CDR3. The chain has TRBV9 and TRBJ2-5; the match to TRBD2 covers 10 bases. The V gene end was trimmed by 2 bases and the J gene end by 5 bases; junction bases not matched to a gene: 0. The CDR3 covers 13 residues. Germline assignment: CDR1 SGDLS and CDR2 YYNGEE. Written as DNA, the CDR3 is TGTGCCAGCAGCGTTAGCGGGAGGGAGACCCAGTACTTC. Protein sequence: CASSVSGRETQYF.

Details on this clone: This CDR3 is also generated by other DNA sequences in the sample. The V gene is TRBV18, the J gene TRBJ2-7, with 10 bases fitting TRBD2. The ends lost 4 bases at V and 5 bases at J; junction bases unmatched: 5. Germline-derived CDR1 and CDR2 are KGHSH and LQKENI. The CDR3 runs to 14 residues. The CDR3 DNA follows: TGTGCCAGCTCACGGACTAGCGGTCAGGACGAGCAGTACTTC. This sequence encodes CASSRTSGQDEQYF. The entire variable domain, with the rest obtained from reference TRBV18 and TRBJ2-7, is as follows: NAGVMQNPRHLVRRRGQEARLRCSPMKGHSHVYWYRQLPEEGLKFMVYLQKENIIDESGMPKERFSAEFPKEGPSILRIQQVVRGDSAAYFCASSRTSGQDEQYFGPGTRLTVT.

The chain carries TRBV27 and TRBJ2-5; a weak D match, TRBD2 (5 bases). This CDR3 has 13 amino acids. Trimming left V 4 bases short and J 9 bases short, with 15 bases between. The V gene's germline CDR1 is MNHEY and CDR2 SMNVEV (reference sequence). The CDR3 region has the DNA TGTGCCAGCAGTTCCTCTACGGGAATGGCCCAGTACTTC. Protein sequence: CASSSSTGMAQYF.